This T cell receptor beta chain was obtained from a study of shared clonotypes between healthy human individuals. A CD45RA+ naive subset and a CD45RA-negative memory subset were split from CD4+ cells. CDR1 is SGHVS and CDR2 is FNYEAQ in the germline V gene. This CDR3 spans 14 amino acids. Trimming stripped 5 bases from V and 2 bases from J, with 13 bases between. Using about 190 ng DNA, approximately 27,000 T cell genomes, the sorted-subset replicate PCRs were run. TCRdb keeps only in-frame clones here, not all; method: immunoSEQ multiplex PCR. This table holds about 710,000 clones, over 60% found once.

The sequence was obtained from a woman aged 30 to 39 in good health. Input material: memory CD4+ T cells sorted from blood. The subset: CD45RA-negative fraction. The chain recombines TRBV7-6 with TRBJ2-7; TRBD1 is a possible D gene (6 bases). CDR3 sequence: CASSNGQLTYEQYF. In DNA form, the CDR3 reads TGTGCCAGCAGCAACGGACAGTTGACCTACGAGCAGTACTTC.